The source of this TCR beta chain is a study of cytomegalovirus exposure and HLA in healthy donors. Profiling relied on immunoSEQ multiplex PCR, and the TCRdb table lists in-frame clones only, not all of them. The sample comprises 70,000 to 80,000 clones, about 94% of which are singletons, and 2.1% rests with the top ten. A word on this clone: Its specificity is not known.

Regarding the study as a whole: In vitro confirmation showed a few CMV-associated chains to be CMV antigen specific.

The donors were members of the validation cohort comprising roughly 130 subjects, separate from the roughly 670-subject first cohort. The CDR3 is 14 residues long. J lost 4 bases, V lost 6 bases, and 3 bases had no gene match. From germline, CDR1 is MRHNA and CDR2 SNTAGT. This receptor was obtained from a woman aged 18-29 years in good health and CMV-seronegative. The chain couples TRBV6-4 to TRBJ2-2; TRBD1 agrees at 9 bases. Sequencing input: PBMCs. The CDR3 DNA is TGTGCCAGCAGACAGGGGGCTACCACCGGGGAGCTGTTTTTT. Protein product: CASRQGATTGELFF.